One sample yielded the 20 T cell receptor beta chains listed below, sequenced in a study of T cells in Graves' hyperthyroidism and ophthalmopathy (dated by TCRdb to the late 2010s). The library came from multiplex PCR. The sample was run on an Illumina HiSeq 2000. The TCR beta CDR3 regions were amplified from the RNA transcripts. A first-round RT-PCR of the TCR CDR3 used the HTBI primer set with the Qiagen OneStep RT-PCR kit. TCRdb's own reprocessing of the public reads used fastp at Q25 and MiXCR and kept productive beta chains. For every CDR3 protein sequence, its rows merge into one entry that carries the most common genes and DNA. This sample comprises about 400,000 distinct CDR3 sequences, over 11% of them detected only once. The ten largest clonotypes hold 25% to 30% of the sample. The sample comprised blood. These receptors were taken from a man over 45 with Graves' ophthalmopathy.

In this sample, this clonotype turned up a few times. The V call is TRBV6-1, the J call TRBJ2-5; perhaps TRBD2 as D (6 bases). The CDR3 runs 12 residues. Germline V gene data show CDR1 as MNHNS and CDR2 as SASEGT. The V and J ends lost 1 base and 13 bases respectively, with 13 bases between them. The CDR3 is CASSEVRLATYF. The CDR3 nucleotides read TGTGCCAGCAGTGAAGTAAGGCTAGCGACGTACTTC.

CDR3 in amino acids: CASSPTTGQRNTIYF. DNA of the CDR3: TGTGCCAGCAGTCCTACGACAGGTCAGAGAAACACCATATATTTT. The chain has TRBV6-1 and TRBJ1-3, with a tentative D call TRBD1 (6 bases). The germline V and J ends were trimmed by 5 bases and 5 bases, with 16 bases remaining between them. The CDR3 length is 15 residues. Germline lookup yields CDR1 MNHNS and CDR2 SASEGT.

This clonotype was detected ten times or more. The chain has TRBV5-4 and TRBJ1-2; 9 positions agree with TRBD1. Per germline, CDR1 SGHNT and CDR2 YYREEE (reference sequence). V dropped 2 bases and J dropped 7; count of bases not matched to a gene: 6. CDR3 length: 14 amino acids. CDR3 sequence: CASSFFTGGGGYTF. DNA for the CDR3: TGTGCCAGCAGCTTCTTTACAGGGGGCGGTGGCTACACCTTC.

There are many counts of this clonotype. The chain employs TRBV20-1 and TRBJ2-7; the D gene could be TRBD1 or TRBD2 (6 bases each). CDR1 and CDR2 from the germline V gene are DFQATT and SNEGSKA (reference sequence). The CDR3 loop spans 15 amino acids. Trimming cost V 3 bases and J 5 bases, with 20 bases left between them. The CDR3 protein is CSARETRGVWNEQYF. The CDR3 DNA follows: TGCAGTGCTAGGGAAACTAGGGGGGTTTGGAACGAGCAGTACTTC.

This clonotype showed up many times. The gene calls are TRBV11-1 and TRBJ2-5; D ambiguous. The CDR3 is 13 amino acids. CDR1 SGHAT and CDR2 FQDESV come from the germline V gene (reference sequence). V was pared by 6 bases and J by 3 bases, with 11 bases between. The CDR3 protein is CASRIVLEETQYF. The CDR3 DNA reads TGTGCCAGCAGGATTGTTTTGGAAGAGACCCAGTACTTC. Using reference TRBV11-1 and TRBJ2-5 for the parts outside the CDR3, the full variable domain is EAEVAQSPRYKITEKSQAVAFWCDPISGHATLYWYRQILGQGPELLVQFQDESVVDDSQLPKDRFSAERLKGVDSTLKIQPAELGDSAMYLCASRIVLEETQYFGPGTRLLVL.

The rearrangement uses TRBV6-5 and TRBJ2-5; D may be TRBD2 (5 bases). V lost 0 bases and J 2 bases, leaving 7 bases between the germline ends. In germline, CDR1 is MNHEY, CDR2 SVGAGI. This CDR3 contains 14 residues. This CDR3 reads CASSYSRVQETQYF. For the CDR3, the DNA is TGTGCCAGCAGTTACTCGAGGGTTCAAGAGACCCAGTACTTC.

This clonotype has at least ten counts. J is TRBJ2-1 and V is TRBV29-1; 8 nucleotides line up with TRBD1. V dropped 7 bases and J dropped 0; count of bases not matched to a gene: 5. This CDR3 contains 14 residues. From germline, CDR1 is SQVTM and CDR2 ANQGSEA. For the CDR3, the DNA is TGCAGCGACGGACAGGGTAGCTCCTACAATGAGCAGTTCTTC. Protein sequence: CSDGQGSSYNEQFF.

This clonotype was observed many times. The CDR3 sequence: CASSTSPLYEQYF. DNA for the CDR3: TGTGCCAGCAGCACCTCCCCACTATACGAGCAGTACTTC. The chain employs TRBV27 and TRBJ2-7; D remains unclear. This CDR3 has 13 amino acids. Trimming left V 6 bases short and J 4 bases short, with 13 bases between. The germline gives CDR1 MNHEY, CDR2 SMNVEV (reference sequence).

Many counts were recorded for this clonotype. The genes are TRBV19 and TRBJ1-2; TRBD1 aligns across 7 bases. The CDR3 covers 15 residues. Germline trimming cut 2 bases from V and 2 bases from J; bases unmatched to any gene: 5. Germline values: CDR1 LNHDA, CDR2 SQIVND (reference sequence). The CDR3 sequence is CASSIWDSGNYGYTF. As DNA, the CDR3 is TGTGCCAGTAGTATATGGGACAGCGGAAACTATGGCTACACCTTC.

This clonotype was observed at least ten times. The gene calls are TRBV30 and TRBJ1-5, with D possibly being TRBD1 (5 bases). The V end was cut by 5 bases, the J end by 4 bases, with 12 bases between. The CDR3 has 13 amino acids. Germline V gene lookup returns CDR1 GTSNPN and CDR2 SVGIG (reference sequence). The CDR3, as DNA: TGTGCCTGGGGGACCGCCGCAAATCAGCCCCAGCATTTT. Translation: CAWGTAANQPQHF. The full variable domain, with the rest looked up from reference TRBV30 and TRBJ1-5, is SQTIHQWPATLVQPVGSPLSLECTVEGTSNPNLYWYRQAAGRGLQLLFYSVGIGQISSEVPQNLSASRPQDRQFILSSKKLLLSDSGFYLCAWGTAANQPQHFGDGTRLSIL.

This clonotype was found a few times. The rearrangement joins TRBV20-1 to TRBJ2-2, with 7 bases matching TRBD2. From germline, CDR1 is DFQATT and CDR2 SNEGSKA (reference sequence). Germline trimming cut 8 bases from V and 6 bases from J; bases unmatched to any gene: 3. CDR3 length equals 11 residues. The CDR3 bases are TGCAGTTTTAGCGGGTCCGGGGAGCTGTTTTTT. Protein sequence: CSFSGSGELFF.

This clonotype was picked up a small number of times. CDR3 DNA: TGTGCCAGCAGTTACTCGGTCAGCGGGAGGGGAAAAGAGACCCAGTACTTC. Protein product: CASSYSVSGRGKETQYF. The chain employs TRBV6-5 and TRBJ2-5; 10 bases match TRBD2. The J segment lost 3 bases and the V segment lost 0 bases, leaving 7 bases of the junction unmatched. Germline V gene data show CDR1 as MNHEY and CDR2 as SVGAGI. This CDR3 contains 17 residues.

In its sample, this clonotype was seen many times. This rearrangement joins TRBV7-8 to TRBJ2-1, with D maybe TRBD2 (5 bases). Trimming cost V 6 bases and J 4 bases, with 22 bases left between them. This CDR3 spans 17 amino acids. The germline gives CDR1 SGHVS, CDR2 FQNEAQ. The DNA for the CDR3 is TGTGCCAGCAGTGTAGGTCCCCTCGGGGATGTGTACAATGAGCAGTTCTTC. It encodes CASSVGPLGDVYNEQFF.

In its sample, this clonotype was seen many times. V gene TRBV11-2 combines with J gene TRBJ2-5; D possibly matches TRBD1 or TRBD2 (6 bases each). The CDR3 loop spans 14 amino acids. Deletions cut 0 bases from V and 5 bases from J, with 10 bases between. Germline V lookup: CDR1 SGHAT, CDR2 FQNNGV. CDR3 sequence reads: CASSLDTGGETQYF. In nucleotides, the CDR3 is TGTGCCAGCAGCTTAGATACCGGGGGCGAGACCCAGTACTTC.

The V and J genes are TRBV4-2 and TRBJ2-1; 10 nucleotides match TRBD2. CDR3 size: 17 residues. V lost 5 bases, J lost 5 bases, and 12 bases stayed unmatched. Germline V lookup: CDR1 LGHNA, CDR2 YNFKEQ. CDR3: CASSMRLRTSGNNEQFF. CDR3 in DNA: TGTGCCAGCAGCATGCGCCTCCGGACTAGCGGAAACAATGAGCAGTTCTTC.

The V and J genes are TRBV29-1 and TRBJ1-4; the D is unclear. Trimming pared 7 bases from V and 5 bases from J, leaving 11 bases between. Germline V gives CDR1 SQVTM, CDR2 ANQGSEA. The CDR3 loop spans 12 amino acids. The CDR3 DNA sequence: TGCAGCGGGGCGGGAATGAATGAAAAACTGTTTTTT. This sequence encodes CSGAGMNEKLFF. Full variable domain (missing parts from reference TRBV29-1 and TRBJ1-4): SAVISQKPSRDICQRGTSLTIQCQVDSQVTMMFWYRQQPGQSLTLIATANQGSEATYESGFVIDKFPISRPNLTFSTLTVSNMSPEDSSIYLCSGAGMNEKLFFGSGTQLSVL.

As concerns this clonotype: One base away lies a much larger clone, so this may be a sequencing read error. J is TRBJ2-3 and V is TRBV2, with 8 bases aligning to TRBD1. CDR3 length equals 14 residues. Trimming cost V 7 bases and J 11 bases; bases outside gene matches: 14. CDR1 and CDR2 (germline): SNHLY, FYNNEI. CDR3 protein: CASTERGDRSEQYF. CDR3 bases: TGTGCCAGCACTGAGAGGGGGGACAGGAGTGAGCAGTATTTT.

This clonotype appeared once. The chain is built from TRBV6-9 and TRBJ2-4; D may be TRBD2 (6 bases). Germline values: CDR1 MNHGY, CDR2 SVAAGI. The CDR3 totals 18 residues. With 6 bases removed from V and 3 bases from J, the gap between germline ends came to 24 bases. CDR3 coding DNA: TGTGCCAGCAGCTTAACTAGCCCAGGCCGCTTAGGCAAAAACATTCAGTACTTC. It specifies CASSLTSPGRLGKNIQYF.

This clonotype was counted many times. The chain is built from TRBV5-5 and TRBJ1-1; D is perhaps TRBD1 (5 bases). The V end lost 4 bases, the J end lost 7 bases, and 11 bases lay between the germline ends. The CDR3 runs 12 residues. Germline CDR1 reads SGHKS; CDR2 reads YYEKEE (reference sequence). The CDR3 coding sequence is TGTGCCAGCAGCGTGGACACCCTTGAAGCTTTCTTT. Translated, it gives CASSVDTLEAFF. Drawing the rest from reference TRBV5-5 and TRBJ1-1, the complete variable domain is DAGVTQSPTHLIKTRGQQVTLRCSPISGHKSVSWYQQVLGQGPQFIFQYYEKEERGRGNFPDRFSARQFPNYSSELNVNALLLGDSALYLCASSVDTLEAFFGQGTRLTVV.

This clonotype was seen more than once but under ten times. The junction departs from germline at one end; a sequencing error may be responsible. The V and J genes are TRBV7-9 and TRBJ2-1; D may be TRBD2 (6 bases). CDR1 and CDR2 from the germline V gene are SEHNR and FQNEAQ (reference sequence). The CDR3 extends over 14 amino acids. The CDR3 region has the DNA TGTGCCAGCAGCTTAGCGGGAGCGGGCAATGAGCAGTCCTTC. Translating it yields CASSLAGAGNEQSF.